This is a list of T cell receptor beta chains from one sample in a study of OX40 agonist ivuxolimab in advanced cancers. TCRdb's table, derived via immunoSEQ multiplex PCR, lists solely in-frame clones and lacks some. The data contain roughly 100,000 clones, just under 90% of them seen just once; the ten biggest clones take up about 1.5%. The sample was CD4+ or CD8+ T cells sorted from blood, taken in a trial of the OX40 agonist ivuxolimab. Every receptor here comes from an adult with an advanced solid tumor such as melanoma, head and neck, liver or kidney cancer. Each CDR3 is given with its conserved first and last residue. D genes are given only for firm matches. Part of the rows lack a size; the others show once, few, many or a class for expanded clones.

d_gene: NA; v_gene: TRBV6-1; abundance: NA; j_gene: TRBJ1-5; CDR3aa: CASSEGSVSNQPQHF; CDR3nt: TGTGCCAGCAGTGAGGGATCGGTTAGCAATCAGCCCCAGCATTTT
d_gene: NA; v_gene: TRBV5-1; abundance: NA; j_gene: TRBJ2-2; CDR3aa: CASSPQGRDTGELFF; CDR3nt: TGCGCCAGCAGCCCACAGGGGAGGGACACCGGGGAGCTGTTTTTT
d_gene: NA; v_gene: TRBV5-5; abundance: NA; j_gene: TRBJ2-7; CDR3aa: CASSLRSGSSYEQYF; CDR3nt: TGTGCCAGCAGCCTCAGGTCAGGGTCATCCTACGAGCAGTACTTC
d_gene: TRBD1; v_gene: TRBV7-3; abundance: NA; j_gene: TRBJ1-6; CDR3aa: CASSSTRQGSYNSPLHF; CDR3nt: TGTGCCAGCAGCTCAACCCGACAGGGCTCCTATAATTCACCCCTCCACTTT
d_gene: NA; v_gene: TRBV11-2; abundance: NA; j_gene: TRBJ2-5; CDR3aa: CASSFGQQETQYF; CDR3nt: TGTGCCAGCAGCTTTGGACAGCAAGAGACCCAGTACTTC
d_gene: NA; v_gene: TRBV5-1; abundance: NA; j_gene: TRBJ1-5; CDR3aa: CASSREGVSNQPQHF; CDR3nt: TGCGCCAGCAGCCGTGAGGGAGTCAGCAATCAGCCCCAGCATTTT
d_gene: TRBD2; v_gene: TRBV5-1; abundance: many; j_gene: TRBJ2-2; CDR3aa: CARTPSGRGGAGELFF; CDR3nt: TGCGCCCGCACTCCTAGCGGGAGGGGAGGGGCCGGGGAGCTGTTTTTT
d_gene: NA; v_gene: TRBV4-3; abundance: once; j_gene: TRBJ2-5; CDR3aa: CASSQDPRGTQYF; CDR3nt: TGCGCCAGCAGCCAAGATCCCCGAGGGACCCAGTACTTC
d_gene: NA; v_gene: TRBV30; abundance: NA; j_gene: TRBJ1-6; CDR3aa: CASSTGSYNSPLHF; CDR3nt: TGTGCCTCCTCGACAGGCTCCTATAATTCACCCCTCCACTTT
d_gene: TRBD1; v_gene: TRBV2; abundance: NA; j_gene: TRBJ1-5; CDR3aa: CASGDRRNQPQHF; CDR3nt: TGTGCCAGCGGGGACAGACGCAATCAGCCCCAGCATTTT
d_gene: NA; v_gene: TRBV21-1; abundance: NA; j_gene: TRBJ2-7; CDR3aa: CASSKVSYEQYF; CDR3nt: TGTGCCAGCAGCAAAGTCTCCTACGAGCAGTACTTC
d_gene: NA; v_gene: TRBV5-1; abundance: NA; j_gene: TRBJ1-5; CDR3aa: CASSHPMRRVYQPQHF; CDR3nt: TGCGCCAGCAGCCACCCCATGCGCAGGGTTTATCAGCCCCAGCATTTT
d_gene: TRBD1; v_gene: TRBV18; abundance: NA; j_gene: TRBJ1-2; CDR3aa: CASSPPDRAGYGYTF; CDR3nt: TGTGCCAGCTCACCACCGGACAGGGCGGGCTATGGCTACACCTTC
d_gene: NA; v_gene: TRBV10-3; abundance: NA; j_gene: TRBJ2-7; CDR3aa: CAISIQGAYEQYF; CDR3nt: TGTGCCATCAGCATACAGGGCGCCTACGAGCAGTACTTC
d_gene: NA; v_gene: TRBV5-1; abundance: few; j_gene: TRBJ2-5; CDR3aa: CASSPGRGGVQETQYF; CDR3nt: TGCGCCAGCAGCCCAGGCAGGGGAGGGGTTCAAGAGACCCAGTACTTC
d_gene: NA; v_gene: TRBV27; abundance: NA; j_gene: TRBJ2-7; CDR3aa: CASREPRQVRGEQYF; CDR3nt: TGTGCCAGCAGGGAACCGAGACAGGTTCGGGGCGAGCAGTACTTC
d_gene: TRBD1; v_gene: TRBV7-9; abundance: NA; j_gene: TRBJ2-5; CDR3aa: CASSLGQGALGETQYF; CDR3nt: TGTGCCAGCAGCTTAGGACAGGGGGCTTTGGGAGAGACCCAGTACTTC
d_gene: NA; v_gene: TRBV7-2; abundance: NA; j_gene: TRBJ2-3; CDR3aa: CASSSYSSTDTQYF; CDR3nt: TGTGCCAGCAGCTCCTATTCTAGCACAGATACGCAGTATTTT
d_gene: NA; v_gene: TRBV12-5; abundance: NA; j_gene: TRBJ2-5; CDR3aa: CASGPPGLLQETQYF; CDR3nt: TGTGCTAGTGGTCCACCGGGACTGTTACAAGAGACCCAGTACTTC
d_gene: NA; v_gene: TRBV7-3; abundance: NA; j_gene: TRBJ2-7; CDR3aa: CASSSLNPSYEQYF; CDR3nt: TGTGCCAGCAGCTCCCTTAACCCGTCCTACGAGCAGTACTTC
d_gene: NA; v_gene: TRBV5-6; abundance: NA; j_gene: TRBJ1-6; CDR3aa: CASSLQGIGNSPLHF; CDR3nt: TGTGCCAGCAGCTTACAGGGTATCGGTAATTCACCCCTCCACTTT
d_gene: NA; v_gene: TRBV7-2; abundance: NA; j_gene: TRBJ2-3; CDR3aa: CASSLRLPGQGDTQYF; CDR3nt: TGTGCCAGCAGCTTACGGTTGCCGGGACAAGGAGATACGCAGTATTTT
d_gene: NA; v_gene: TRBV5-1; abundance: NA; j_gene: TRBJ1-1; CDR3aa: CASSQQGSSTLKNTEAFF; CDR3nt: TGCGCCAGCAGCCAGCAGGGGTCTTCTACTTTAAAGAACACTGAAGCTTTCTTT
d_gene: NA; v_gene: TRBV19; abundance: NA; j_gene: TRBJ2-5; CDR3aa: CASSISRVSETQYF; CDR3nt: TGTGCCAGTAGTATAAGCCGAGTGTCAGAGACCCAGTACTTC
d_gene: NA; v_gene: TRBV6-6; abundance: NA; j_gene: TRBJ2-1; CDR3aa: CASSTLGNEQFF; CDR3nt: TGTGCCAGCAGTACCCTAGGGAATGAGCAGTTCTTC
d_gene: NA; v_gene: TRBV5-1; abundance: NA; j_gene: TRBJ2-1; CDR3aa: CASSDSRKGDEQFF; CDR3nt: TGCGCCAGCAGCGACTCCCGGAAGGGCGATGAGCAGTTCTTC
d_gene: TRBD2; v_gene: TRBV6-1; abundance: NA; j_gene: TRBJ2-5; CDR3aa: CASSGIVAGGHQETQYF; CDR3nt: TGTGCCAGCAGTGGGATAGTAGCGGGGGGTCACCAAGAGACCCAGTACTTC
d_gene: NA; v_gene: TRBV4-3; abundance: NA; j_gene: TRBJ1-4; CDR3aa: CASSRGGATNEKLFF; CDR3nt: TGCGCCAGCAGCCGGGGCGGGGCAACTAATGAAAAACTGTTTTTT
d_gene: TRBD1; v_gene: TRBV5-1; abundance: NA; j_gene: TRBJ2-7; CDR3aa: CASSSNGQGTDEQYF; CDR3nt: TGCGCCAGCAGCTCGAACGGACAGGGTACCGACGAGCAGTACTTC
d_gene: TRBD1; v_gene: TRBV6-6; abundance: NA; j_gene: TRBJ1-2; CDR3aa: CASSYRGNNYGYTF; CDR3nt: TGTGCCAGCAGCTACAGGGGGAATAACTATGGCTACACCTTC
d_gene: NA; v_gene: TRBV19; abundance: NA; j_gene: TRBJ2-1; CDR3aa: CASSFGTRSSYNEQFF; CDR3nt: TGTGCCAGTAGTTTCGGGACAAGGAGCTCCTACAATGAGCAGTTCTTC
d_gene: NA; v_gene: TRBV7-2; abundance: NA; j_gene: TRBJ1-2; CDR3aa: CASSFSRRGGGGYTF; CDR3nt: TGTGCCAGCAGCTTTTCCCGCAGGGGCGGTGGTGGCTACACCTTC
d_gene: NA; v_gene: TRBV30; abundance: NA; j_gene: TRBJ1-2; CDR3aa: CAWSAGGQAYGYTF; CDR3nt: TGTGCCTGGAGTGCTGGTGGCCAGGCCTATGGCTACACCTTC
d_gene: NA; v_gene: TRBV7-9; abundance: NA; j_gene: TRBJ2-3; CDR3aa: CASTDLDTQYF; CDR3nt: TGTGCCAGCACAGACTTGGATACGCAGTATTTT
d_gene: NA; v_gene: TRBV29-1; abundance: NA; j_gene: TRBJ2-5; CDR3aa: CSVVGAEAQYF; CDR3nt: TGCAGCGTTGTGGGGGCAGAGGCCCAGTACTTC
d_gene: TRBD2; v_gene: TRBV2; abundance: NA; j_gene: TRBJ2-1; CDR3aa: CASSPGTSGVYNEQFF; CDR3nt: TGTGCCAGCAGTCCGGGGACTAGCGGGGTCTACAATGAGCAGTTCTTC
d_gene: NA; v_gene: TRBV6-1; abundance: NA; j_gene: TRBJ2-3; CDR3aa: CASSEDLGATDTQYF; CDR3nt: TGTGCCAGCAGCGAAGATCTGGGGGCCACAGATACGCAGTATTTT
d_gene: TRBD1; v_gene: TRBV5-1; abundance: NA; j_gene: TRBJ2-5; CDR3aa: CASRDRVGQETQYF; CDR3nt: TGCGCCAGCCGGGACAGGGTGGGTCAAGAGACCCAGTACTTC
d_gene: NA; v_gene: TRBV19; abundance: NA; j_gene: TRBJ2-3; CDR3aa: CASSIIATDTQYF; CDR3nt: TGTGCCAGTAGTATAATAGCTACAGATACGCAGTATTTT
d_gene: TRBD1; v_gene: TRBV7-9; abundance: NA; j_gene: TRBJ1-1; CDR3aa: CASSPRTGRTEAFF; CDR3nt: TGTGCCAGCAGCCCGAGGACAGGACGAACTGAAGCTTTCTTT
d_gene: NA; v_gene: TRBV5-1; abundance: NA; j_gene: TRBJ2-1; CDR3aa: CASSLRQGSIPDNEQFF; CDR3nt: TGCGCCAGCAGCTTGAGGCAGGGGAGTATTCCTGACAATGAGCAGTTCTTC
d_gene: NA; v_gene: TRBV7-2; abundance: NA; j_gene: TRBJ2-6; CDR3aa: CASSVGATSGANVLTF; CDR3nt: TGTGCCAGCAGCGTGGGGGCTACCTCTGGGGCCAACGTCCTGACTTTC